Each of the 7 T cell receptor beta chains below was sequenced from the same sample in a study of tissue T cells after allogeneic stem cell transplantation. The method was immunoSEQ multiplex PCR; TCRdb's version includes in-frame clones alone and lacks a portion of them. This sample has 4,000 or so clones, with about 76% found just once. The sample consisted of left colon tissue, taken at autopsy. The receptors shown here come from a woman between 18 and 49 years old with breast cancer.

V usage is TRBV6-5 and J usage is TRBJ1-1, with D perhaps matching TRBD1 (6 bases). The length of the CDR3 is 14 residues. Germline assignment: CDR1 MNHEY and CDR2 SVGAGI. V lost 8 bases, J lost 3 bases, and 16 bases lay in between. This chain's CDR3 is CASSKQGRDTEAFF. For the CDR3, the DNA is TGTGCCAGCTCCAAACAGGGTCGGGACACTGAAGCTTTCTTT.

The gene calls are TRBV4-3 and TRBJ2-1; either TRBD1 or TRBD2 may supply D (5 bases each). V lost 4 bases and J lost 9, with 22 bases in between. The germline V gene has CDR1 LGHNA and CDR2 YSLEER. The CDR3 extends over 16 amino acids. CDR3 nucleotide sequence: TGCGCCAGCAGCCTTAATTTCGGGACGGCTCTTGGTGAGCAGTTCTTC. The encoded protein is CASSLNFGTALGEQFF.

CDR3 in DNA: TGTGCCAGCAGCGTAGGTGGACAAGGGGGCACTTCACCCCTCCACTTT. It encodes CASSVGGQGGTSPLHF. This chain joins TRBV9 and TRBJ1-6, with 7 positions matching TRBD1. Germline V gene lookup returns CDR1 SGDLS and CDR2 YYNGEE. V lost 0 bases to trimming and J lost 9 bases; unmatched junction nucleotides: 9. This CDR3 has 16 residues. The full variable domain, with the rest looked up from reference TRBV9 and TRBJ1-6, is DSGVTQTPKHLITATGQRVTLRCSPRSGDLSVYWYQQSLDQGLQFLIQYYNGEERAKGNILERFSAQQFPDLHSELNLSSLELGDSALYFCASSVGGQGGTSPLHFGNGTRLTVT.

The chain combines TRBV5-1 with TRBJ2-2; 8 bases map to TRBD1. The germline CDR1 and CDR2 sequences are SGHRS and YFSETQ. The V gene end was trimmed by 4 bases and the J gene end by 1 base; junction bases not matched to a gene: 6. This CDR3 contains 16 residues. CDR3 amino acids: CASSLPGTGNTGELFF. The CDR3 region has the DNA TGCGCCAGCAGCCTTCCCGGGACAGGGAACACCGGGGAGCTGTTTTTT.

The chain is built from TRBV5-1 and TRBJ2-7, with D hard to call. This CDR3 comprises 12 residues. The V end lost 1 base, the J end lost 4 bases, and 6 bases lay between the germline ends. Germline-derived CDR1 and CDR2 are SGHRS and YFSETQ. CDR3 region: CASSLPGYEQYF. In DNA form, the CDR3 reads TGCGCCAGCAGCTTGCCCGGATACGAGCAGTACTTC.

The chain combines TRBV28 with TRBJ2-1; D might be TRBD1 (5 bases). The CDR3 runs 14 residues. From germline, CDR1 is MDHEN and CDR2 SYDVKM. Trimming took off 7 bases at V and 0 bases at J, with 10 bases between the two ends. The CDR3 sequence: CASNQGLSYNEQFF. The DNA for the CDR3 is TGTGCCAGCAACCAGGGTCTCTCCTACAATGAGCAGTTCTTC.

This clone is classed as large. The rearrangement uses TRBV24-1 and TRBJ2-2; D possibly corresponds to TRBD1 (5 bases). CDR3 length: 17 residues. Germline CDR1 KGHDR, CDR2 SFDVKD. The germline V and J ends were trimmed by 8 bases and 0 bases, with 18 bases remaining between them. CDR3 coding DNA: TGTGCCACCAACTCGTCGTTAGGGGAATCGAACACCGGGGAGCTGTTTTTT. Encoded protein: CATNSSLGESNTGELFF.